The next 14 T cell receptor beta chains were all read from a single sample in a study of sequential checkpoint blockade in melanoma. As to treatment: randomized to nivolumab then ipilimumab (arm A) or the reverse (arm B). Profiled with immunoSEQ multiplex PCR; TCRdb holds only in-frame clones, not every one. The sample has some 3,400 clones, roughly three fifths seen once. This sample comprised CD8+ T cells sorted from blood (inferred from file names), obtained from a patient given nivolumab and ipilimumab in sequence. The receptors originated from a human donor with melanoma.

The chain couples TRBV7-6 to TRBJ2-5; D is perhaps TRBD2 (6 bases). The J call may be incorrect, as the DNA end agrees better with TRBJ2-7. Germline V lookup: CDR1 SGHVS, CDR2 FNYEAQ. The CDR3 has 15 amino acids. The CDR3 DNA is TGTGCCAGCAGCTTACTTCAGGGAGGAGTGGACGAGCAGTACTTC. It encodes CASSLLQGGVDEQYF.

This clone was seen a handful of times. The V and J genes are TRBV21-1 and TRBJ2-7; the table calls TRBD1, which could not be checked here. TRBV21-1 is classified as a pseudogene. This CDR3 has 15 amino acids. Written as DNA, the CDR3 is TGTGCCAGCAGCAAAGTAGCAGGGGCCACCTACGAGCAGTACTTC. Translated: CASSKVAGATYEQYF.

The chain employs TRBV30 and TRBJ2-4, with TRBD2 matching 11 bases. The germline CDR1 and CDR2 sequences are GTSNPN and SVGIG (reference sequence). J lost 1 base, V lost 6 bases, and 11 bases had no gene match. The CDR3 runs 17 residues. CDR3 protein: CACVGSGRARAKNIQYF. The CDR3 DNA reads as TGTGCCTGCGTAGGTAGCGGGAGGGCCAGGGCCAAAAACATTCAGTACTTC.

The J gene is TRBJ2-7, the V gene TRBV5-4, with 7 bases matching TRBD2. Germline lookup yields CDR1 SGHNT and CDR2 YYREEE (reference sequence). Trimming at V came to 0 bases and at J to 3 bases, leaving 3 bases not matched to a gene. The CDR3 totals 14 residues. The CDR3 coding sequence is TGTGCCAGCAGCTTGGAGGCGGGAGACTACGAGCAGTACTTC. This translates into CASSLEAGDYEQYF. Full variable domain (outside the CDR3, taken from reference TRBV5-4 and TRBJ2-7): ETGVTQSPTHLIKTRGQQVTLRCSSQSGHNTVSWYQQALGQGPQFIFQYYREEENGRGNFPPRFSGLQFPNYSSELNVNALELDDSALYLCASSLEAGDYEQYFGPGTRLTVT.

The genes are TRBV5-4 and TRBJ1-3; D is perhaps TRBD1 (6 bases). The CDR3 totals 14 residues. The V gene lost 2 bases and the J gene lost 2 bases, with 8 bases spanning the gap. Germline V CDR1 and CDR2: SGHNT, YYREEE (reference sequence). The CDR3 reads CASSFAGAGNTIYF. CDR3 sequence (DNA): TGTGCCAGCAGCTTTGCAGGGGCTGGAAACACCATATATTTT.

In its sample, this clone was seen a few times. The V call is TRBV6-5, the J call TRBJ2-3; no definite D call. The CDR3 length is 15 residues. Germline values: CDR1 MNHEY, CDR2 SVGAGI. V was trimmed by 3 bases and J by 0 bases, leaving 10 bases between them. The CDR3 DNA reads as TGTGCCAGCAGTTATTGGGCACTGAGCACAGATACGCAGTATTTT. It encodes CASSYWALSTDTQYF.

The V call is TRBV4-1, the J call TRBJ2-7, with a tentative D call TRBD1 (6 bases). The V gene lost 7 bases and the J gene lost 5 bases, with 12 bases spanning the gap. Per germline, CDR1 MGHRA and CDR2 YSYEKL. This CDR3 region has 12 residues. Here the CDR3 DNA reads TGCGCCAGCACCGGTGCAGGGGACGAGCAGTACTTC. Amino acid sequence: CASTGAGDEQYF.

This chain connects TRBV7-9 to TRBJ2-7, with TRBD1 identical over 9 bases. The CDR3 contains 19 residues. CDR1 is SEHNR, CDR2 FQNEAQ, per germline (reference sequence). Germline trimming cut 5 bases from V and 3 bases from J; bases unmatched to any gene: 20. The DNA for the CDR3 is TGTGCCAGCAGCGCTTCCCCCGGACAGGGGAAGTCTCCCCACTACGAGCAGTACTTC. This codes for CASSASPGQGKSPHYEQYF.

The CDR3 protein is CASSPGTGDAYEQYF. Here the CDR3 DNA reads TGTGCCAGCAGTCCCGGGACAGGGGACGCCTACGAGCAGTACTTC. The chain uses TRBV6-4 and TRBJ2-7; 10 positions match TRBD1. V trimming: 5 bases; J trimming: 2 bases; junction bases outside the gene matches: 6. The CDR3 has 15 amino acids. Germline CDR1 and CDR2: MRHNA and SNTAGT.

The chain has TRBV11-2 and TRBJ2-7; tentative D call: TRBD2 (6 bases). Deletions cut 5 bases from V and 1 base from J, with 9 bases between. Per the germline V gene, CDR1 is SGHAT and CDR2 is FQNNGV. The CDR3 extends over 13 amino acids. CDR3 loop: CASSPEGSYEQYF. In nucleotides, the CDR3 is TGTGCCAGCAGCCCGGAGGGGTCCTACGAGCAGTACTTC.

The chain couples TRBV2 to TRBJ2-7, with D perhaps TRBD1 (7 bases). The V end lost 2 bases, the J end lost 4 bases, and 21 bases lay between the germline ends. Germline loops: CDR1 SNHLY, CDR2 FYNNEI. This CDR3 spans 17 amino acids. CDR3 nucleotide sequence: TGTGCCAGCAGTGAATTTAGCGGTGGGACAGTAAGGTACGAGCAGTACTTC. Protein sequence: CASSEFSGGTVRYEQYF.

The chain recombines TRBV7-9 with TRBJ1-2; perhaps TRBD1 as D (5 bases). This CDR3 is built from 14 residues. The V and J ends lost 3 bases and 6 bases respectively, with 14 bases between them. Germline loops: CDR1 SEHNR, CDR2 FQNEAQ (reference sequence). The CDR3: CASSLGGVKDGYTF. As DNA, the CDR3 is TGTGCCAGCAGCTTGGGGGGAGTAAAGGATGGCTACACCTTC.

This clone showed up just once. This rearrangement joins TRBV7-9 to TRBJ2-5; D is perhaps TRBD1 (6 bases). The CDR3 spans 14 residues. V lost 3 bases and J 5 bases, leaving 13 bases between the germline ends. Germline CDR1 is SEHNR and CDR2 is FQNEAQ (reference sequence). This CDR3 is CASSLVNRDETQYF. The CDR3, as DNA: TGTGCCAGCAGCTTGGTGAACAGGGATGAGACCCAGTACTTC.

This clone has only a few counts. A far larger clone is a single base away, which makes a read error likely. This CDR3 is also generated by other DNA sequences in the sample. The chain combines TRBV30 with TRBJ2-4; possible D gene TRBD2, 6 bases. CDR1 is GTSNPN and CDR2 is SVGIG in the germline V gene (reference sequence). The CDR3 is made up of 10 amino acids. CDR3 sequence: CAWGLNIQYF. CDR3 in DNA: TGTGCCTGGGGACTAAACATCCAGTACTTC.